The 15 T cell receptor beta chains in this list originate from one sample, sequenced in a study of cytomegalovirus exposure and HLA in healthy donors. Use of 60 Vbeta and 13 Jbeta primers characterized the PCR. Profiled with immunoSEQ multiplex PCR; TCRdb holds only in-frame clones, not every one. Of over 150,000 clones listed, roughly 82% are singletons. Sequences were obtained from PBMCs. All receptors derive from a man between 45 and 60 years old in good health and CMV-seropositive.

The CDR3 bases are TGTGCCAGCAGCGTATCCCCGACTACTAACAATGAGCAGTTCTTC. As protein: CASSVSPTTNNEQFF. The V call is TRBV9, the J call TRBJ2-1; D is perhaps TRBD2 (5 bases). V gave up 1 base and J gave up 5 bases, with 13 bases separating them. The V gene's germline CDR1 is SGDLS and CDR2 YYNGEE. The CDR3 has 15 amino acids.

The rearrangement joins TRBV11-2 to TRBJ2-1; TRBD1 is a possible D gene (6 bases). Germline CDR1 and CDR2: SGHAT and FQNNGV. V was shortened by 0 bases and J by 1 base, with 16 bases between the two germline ends. The CDR3 is made up of 18 amino acids. The CDR3 spells CASSLEGLQGASYNEQFF. The DNA for the CDR3 is TGTGCCAGCAGCTTAGAGGGGTTACAGGGCGCGTCCTACAATGAGCAGTTCTTC.

The rearrangement joins TRBV7-9 to TRBJ2-7; 9 bases agree with TRBD1. V was clipped by 5 bases and J by 3 bases; unmatched bases: 5. There are 14 residues in the CDR3. Germline-derived CDR1 and CDR2 are SEHNR and FQNEAQ (reference sequence). For the CDR3, the DNA is TGTGCCAGCAGCCCAACAGGGGGCCGCTACGAGCAGTACTTC. Its protein product is CASSPTGGRYEQYF.

This clone was seen more than once but under ten times. This chain joins TRBV10-3 and TRBJ2-1; 10 nucleotides align to TRBD2. V was pared by 6 bases and J by 6 bases, with 8 bases of the junction left unmatched. Germline V gene lookup returns CDR1 ENHRY and CDR2 SYGVKD. The CDR3 is 15 residues long. The CDR3 loop is CAIRSLAGTFNEQFF. The DNA for the CDR3 is TGTGCCATCAGATCACTAGCGGGAACCTTCAATGAGCAGTTCTTC.

The gene calls are TRBV5-1 and TRBJ1-2, with 8 bases aligning to TRBD1. The CDR3 runs 14 residues. Germline assignment: CDR1 SGHRS and CDR2 YFSETQ. V was clipped by 0 bases and J by 2 bases; unmatched bases: 0. CDR3 DNA sequence: TGCGCCAGCAGCTTGGACAGGGGGAACTATGGCTACACCTTC. Its protein product is CASSLDRGNYGYTF. Full variable domain (outside the CDR3, taken from reference TRBV5-1 and TRBJ1-2): KAGVTQTPRYLIKTRGQQVTLSCSPISGHRSVSWYQQTPGQGLQFLFEYFSETQRNKGNFPGRFSGRQFSNSRSEMNVSTLELGDSALYLCASSLDRGNYGYTFGSGTRLTVV.

V and J are TRBV5-1 and TRBJ2-2; D remains unclear. Germline V lookup: CDR1 SGHRS, CDR2 YFSETQ. V was cut by 0 bases and J by 2 bases, with 11 bases left in between. The CDR3 extends over 16 amino acids. CDR3 in amino acids: CASSLASITNTGELFF. Here the CDR3 DNA reads TGCGCCAGCAGCTTGGCGTCCATTACAAACACCGGGGAGCTGTTTTTT. The full variable domain, in which reference TRBV5-1 and TRBJ2-2 provide the parts outside the CDR3, is KAGVTQTPRYLIKTRGQQVTLSCSPISGHRSVSWYQQTPGQGLQFLFEYFSETQRNKGNFPGRFSGRQFSNSRSEMNVSTLELGDSALYLCASSLASITNTGELFFGEGSRLTVL.

This chain joins TRBV19 and TRBJ2-1; TRBD1 matches 7 bases. The CDR3 length is 14 residues. Germline V gene lookup returns CDR1 LNHDA and CDR2 SQIVND (reference sequence). The V and J ends lost 6 bases and 3 bases, in that order; junction bases with no gene match: 5. In DNA, the CDR3 is TGTGCCAGTAGCCAGACAGGGCTCTACAATGAGCAGTTCTTC. Amino acid sequence: CASSQTGLYNEQFF.

The gene calls are TRBV6-5 and TRBJ2-7, with D unresolved. V lost 2 bases and J lost 8, with 7 bases in between. Germline CDR1 is MNHEY and CDR2 is SVGAGI. The CDR3 has 11 residues. This CDR3 reads CASSYGTKQYF. The DNA of the CDR3 is TGTGCCAGCAGTTACGGCACAAAGCAGTACTTC.

The chain employs TRBV18 and TRBJ1-1, with 7 bases matching TRBD1. V lost 6 bases and J lost 5; bases outside the gene matches: 9. The germline V gene has CDR1 KGHSH and CDR2 LQKENI. This CDR3 has 14 amino acids. CDR3 residues: CASSRDREFTEAFF. CDR3 coding DNA: TGTGCCAGCTCTCGCGACAGGGAATTTACTGAAGCTTTCTTT. Combining the CDR3 with reference TRBV18 and TRBJ1-1 gives the whole variable domain NAGVMQNPRHLVRRRGQEARLRCSPMKGHSHVYWYRQLPEEGLKFMVYLQKENIIDESGMPKERFSAEFPKEGPSILRIQQVVRGDSAAYFCASSRDREFTEAFFGQGTRLTVV.

The chain carries TRBV7-9 and TRBJ2-1, with a tentative D call TRBD2 (5 bases). The germline gives CDR1 SEHNR, CDR2 FQNEAQ (reference sequence). V was trimmed by 5 bases and J by 4 bases, leaving 15 bases between them. The length of the CDR3 is 15 residues. Written as DNA, the CDR3 is TGTGCCAGCAGCCCCCTTTCCGGGGATTACAATGAGCAGTTCTTC. Its translation: CASSPLSGDYNEQFF.

V and J are TRBV7-9 and TRBJ2-3, with TRBD2 identical over 10 bases. V lost 0 bases, J lost 0 bases, and 0 bases stayed unmatched. This CDR3 comprises 16 residues. The germline V gene encodes CDR1 SEHNR and CDR2 FQNEAQ (reference sequence). The CDR3 protein is CASSLASGGSTDTQYF. The CDR3 nucleotides are TGTGCCAGCAGCTTAGCTAGCGGGGGGAGCACAGATACGCAGTATTTT.

The CDR3 is CASSSLAGPTYNEQFF. The CDR3 DNA sequence: TGTGCCAGCAGCTCCCTAGCAGGACCCACCTACAATGAGCAGTTCTTC. V and J are TRBV7-3 and TRBJ2-1; TRBD2 is a possible D gene (5 bases). The V end lost 4 bases, the J end lost 2 bases, and 15 bases lay between the germline ends. Germline CDR1 reads SGHTA; CDR2 reads FQGTGA. The CDR3 runs to 16 residues.

The genes are TRBV2 and TRBJ1-4, with D uncertain. The V gene lost 7 bases and the J gene lost 10 bases, with 16 bases spanning the gap. Germline CDR1 and CDR2: SNHLY and FYNNEI. The length of the CDR3 is 13 residues. CDR3 sequence: CASKAGGPGKLFF. In nucleotides, the CDR3 is TGTGCCAGCAAGGCAGGAGGTCCGGGAAAACTGTTTTTT. The entire variable domain, with the rest obtained from reference TRBV2 and TRBJ1-4, is as follows: EPEVTQTPSHQVTQMGQEVILRCVPISNHLYFYWYRQILGQKVEFLVSFYNNEISEKSEIFDDQFSVERPDGSNFTLKIRSTKLEDSAMYFCASKAGGPGKLFFGSGTQLSVL.

The chain couples TRBV11-3 to TRBJ1-1; perhaps TRBD1 as D (5 bases). CDR3 length: 13 residues. Trimming took 2 bases from V and 5 from J, leaving 9 bases between them. In germline, CDR1 is SGHNT, CDR2 YENEEA. This CDR3 is CASSLSGYTEAFF. In DNA form, the CDR3 reads TGTGCCAGCAGCTTATCAGGGTATACTGAAGCTTTCTTT.

CDR3 loop: CASSFGRGYTDTQYF. CDR3 in DNA: TGTGCCAGCAGTTTTGGGCGGGGGTATACAGATACGCAGTATTTT. The rearrangement links TRBV28 to TRBJ2-3, with TRBD2 matching over 7 bases. Per germline, CDR1 MDHEN and CDR2 SYDVKM. Trimming cost V 3 bases and J 3 bases; bases outside gene matches: 6. The CDR3 is made up of 15 amino acids.